The 19 T cell receptor beta chains below all came from one sample that was sequenced in a study of T cells in Graves' hyperthyroidism and ophthalmopathy. Amplification of TCR beta CDR3 regions used RNA as the template. In the first-round RT-PCR of the TCR CDR3, the HTBI primer set was used. TCRdb recomputed calls from the multiplex PCR reads with MiXCR, one row per CDR3 protein. This table has some 490,000 distinct CDR3 sequences, approximately 23% appearing once. Sequences were obtained from blood. Source of these receptors: a woman aged 65 to 85 with Graves' ophthalmopathy.

The rearrangement joins TRBV27 to TRBJ1-5; 8 nucleotides align to TRBD1. V was clipped by 6 bases and J by 4 bases; unmatched bases: 5. CDR3 length: 14 amino acids. Per germline, CDR1 MNHEY and CDR2 SMNVEV (reference sequence). In DNA form, the CDR3 reads TGTGCCAGCAGGGCCGGGACAGGTAATCAGCCCCAGCATTTT. It codes for CASRAGTGNQPQHF.

On this clonotype: This may be a read error: a much more frequent sequence differs by one nucleotide. This rearrangement joins TRBV7-9 to TRBJ2-3, with a tentative D call TRBD2 (6 bases). V was pared by 5 bases and J by 6 bases, with 15 bases between. Germline lookup yields CDR1 SEHNR and CDR2 FQNEAQ (reference sequence). The CDR3 sequence is 14 residues long. This CDR3 reads CASSPGTPGDTQYF. The CDR3 region has the DNA TGTGCCAGCAGCCCCGGGACTCCGGGGGATACGCAGTATTTT.

This clonotype appeared a few times. V usage is TRBV19 and J usage is TRBJ2-2; TRBD1 matches 9 bases. The CDR3 loop spans 15 amino acids. Germline values: CDR1 LNHDA, CDR2 SQIVND (reference sequence). J gave up 4 bases and V 4 bases, and 4 bases lay outside the gene matches. The CDR3 loop is CASSTGTGITGELFF. CDR3 sequence (DNA): TGTGCCAGTAGTACCGGGACAGGGATCACCGGGGAGCTGTTTTTT.

This clonotype occurred many times. V usage is TRBV15 and J usage is TRBJ2-1; the match to TRBD1 covers 8 bases. The CDR3 totals 16 residues. Germline V CDR1 and CDR2: LNHNV, YYDKDF (reference sequence). Trimming at V came to 1 base and at J to 4 bases, leaving 6 bases not matched to a gene. The CDR3 loop reads CATSRGGRGQYNEQFF. CDR3 nucleotide sequence: TGTGCCACCAGCAGAGGAGGCAGGGGGCAGTACAATGAGCAGTTCTTC.

This clonotype was detected many times. V usage is TRBV2 and J usage is TRBJ1-5; the match to TRBD1 covers 9 bases. Per the germline V gene, CDR1 is SNHLY and CDR2 is FYNNEI. Trimming at V came to 6 bases and at J to 2 bases, leaving 8 bases not matched to a gene. CDR3 length equals 16 residues. The CDR3 sequence is CASRATGGLGNQPQHF. The CDR3 nucleotides read TGTGCCAGCAGGGCGACAGGGGGTCTGGGCAATCAGCCCCAGCATTTT.

This chain uses TRBV5-1 with TRBJ2-7; TRBD2 matches at 8 bases. This CDR3 has 15 residues. Trimming took 0 bases from V and 7 from J; bases not matched to a gene: 9. Germline loops: CDR1 SGHRS, CDR2 YFSETQ. CDR3 DNA sequence: TGCGCCAGCAGCTTGGGTCCAGCGGGAGTTGGAGAGCAGTACTTC. Protein sequence: CASSLGPAGVGEQYF.

This clonotype was picked up many times. The chain joins TRBV20-1 to TRBJ2-7; D remains unclear. V was trimmed by 3 bases and J by 5 bases, leaving 17 bases between them. The CDR3 runs 14 residues. Germline V gene lookup returns CDR1 DFQATT and CDR2 SNEGSKA (reference sequence). The CDR3 nucleotides read TGCAGTGCTAGTGTTCCGGTGACCGCGGACGAGCAGTACTTC. Translating it yields CSASVPVTADEQYF.

This clonotype showed up many times. A read error may produce the germline difference seen at one junction end. The chain has TRBV5-1 and TRBJ2-1; D ambiguous. Germline-derived CDR1 and CDR2 are SGHRS and YFSETQ. This CDR3 is 15 amino acids long. The CDR3 bases are TGTGCCAGCAGCTTAGACGGCGTCTCATACAATGAGCAGTTCTTC. Protein product: CASSLDGVSYNEQFF.

This clonotype was detected a few times. J is TRBJ2-7 and V is TRBV12-3 or TRBV12-4; TRBD2 might be the D (6 bases). This CDR3 is built from 13 residues. The V end lost 7 bases, the J end lost 9 bases, and 19 bases lay between the germline ends. CDR3 sequence reads: CASTLGRGARQYF. CDR3 in DNA: TGTGCCAGCACCCTGGGGCGGGGTGCGCGGCAGTACTTC.

This clonotype was seen ten or more times. The V call is TRBV5-1, the J call TRBJ1-4; maybe TRBD1 (6 bases). V shed 3 bases and J shed 6 bases, with 12 bases lying between them. The CDR3 length is 14 residues. Germline-derived CDR1 and CDR2 are SGHRS and YFSETQ. The CDR3 DNA sequence: TGCGCCAGCAGCTCCCGGGGGCAGGATGAAAAACTGTTTTTT. Amino acid sequence: CASSSRGQDEKLFF.

The V call is TRBV6-1, the J call TRBJ2-2, with D tentatively TRBD1 or TRBD2 (5 bases each). This CDR3 has 15 residues. V was trimmed by 4 bases and J by 2 bases, leaving 11 bases between them. Germline lookup yields CDR1 MNHNS and CDR2 SASEGT. The CDR3 DNA reads TGTGCCAGCAGTGCCTTCCGGGACAACACCGGGGAGCTGTTTTTT. Its protein is CASSAFRDNTGELFF.

The V call is TRBV29-1, the J call TRBJ2-7; no reliable D call. Germline V gene data show CDR1 as SQVTM and CDR2 as ANQGSEA. The CDR3 length is 15 residues. The germline V and J ends were trimmed by 1 base and 2 bases, with 15 bases remaining between them. CDR3: CSVEGTDYSAYEQYF. In DNA, the CDR3 is TGCAGCGTTGAAGGAACAGATTACTCGGCCTACGAGCAGTACTTC.

The rearrangement uses TRBV6-1 and TRBJ2-2, with D tentatively TRBD2 (6 bases). Germline CDR1 and CDR2: MNHNS and SASEGT. The CDR3 sequence is 11 residues long. V shed 6 bases and J shed 7 bases, with 6 bases lying between them. The CDR3 region has the DNA TGTGCCAGCAGGGGAGGCGGGGAGCTGTTTTTT. Translating it yields CASRGGGELFF.

There are a few counts of this clonotype. This chain uses TRBV19 with TRBJ1-5; tentative D call: TRBD1 (6 bases). The CDR3 is 14 residues long. Trimming cost V 7 bases and J 5 bases, with 15 bases left between them. CDR1 is LNHDA and CDR2 is SQIVND in the germline V gene (reference sequence). The CDR3 loop is CASKTGTPDQPQHF. DNA for the CDR3: TGTGCCAGTAAAACCGGGACACCCGATCAGCCCCAGCATTTT.

V usage is TRBV6-2 or TRBV6-3 and J usage is TRBJ2-3; D perhaps matches TRBD2 (5 bases). V was cut by 9 bases and J by 2 bases, with 12 bases left in between. The CDR3 loop spans 13 amino acids. In germline, CDR1 is MNHEY, CDR2 SVGEGT. The CDR3 loop is CASTRAFTDTQYF. CDR3 nucleotides: TGTGCCAGTACTAGGGCCTTCACAGATACGCAGTATTTT.

This clonotype came up a few times. V is TRBV30 and J is TRBJ1-2, with unresolved D. Trimming stripped 1 base from V and 8 bases from J, with 17 bases between. Germline CDR1 is GTSNPN and CDR2 is SVGIG (reference sequence). The CDR3 covers 14 residues. The CDR3 nucleotides are TGTGCCTGGAGTGGTACTCAGGAGTCGGGCGGCTACACCTTC. Protein product: CAWSGTQESGGYTF.

This sequence joins TRBV19 and TRBJ1-5; no definite D call. The CDR3 runs 12 residues. Germline CDR1 and CDR2: LNHDA and SQIVND (reference sequence). V lost 5 bases and J lost 5, with 7 bases in between. As DNA, the CDR3 is TGTGCCAGTAGTTCAATATATCAGCCCCAGCATTTT. This codes for CASSSIYQPQHF.

The V gene is TRBV10-3, the J gene TRBJ2-7, with D perhaps given as TRBD1 or TRBD2 (5 bases each). The CDR3 runs to 15 residues. Per the germline V gene, CDR1 is ENHRY and CDR2 is SYGVKD. The V and J ends lost 4 bases and 1 base respectively, with 14 bases between them. The CDR3 reads CAISGPKRGSYEQYF. The CDR3 region has the DNA TGTGCCATCAGTGGCCCGAAGAGGGGATCCTACGAGCAGTACTTC.

This clonotype was detected only a few times. The CDR3 DNA follows: TGTGCCAGCAGCTTAAAGGGGGGGGCAAGGGACGAGCAGTACTTC. It translates to CASSLKGGARDEQYF. V is TRBV7-3 and J is TRBJ2-7, with D perhaps matching TRBD2 (7 bases). From germline, CDR1 is SGHTA and CDR2 FQGTGA. The CDR3 loop spans 15 amino acids. Trimming took 1 base from V and 5 from J, leaving 15 bases between them. The variable domain in full, completed from reference TRBV7-3 and TRBJ2-7, reads GAGVSQTPSNKVTEKGKYVELRCDPISGHTALYWYRQSLGQGPEFLIYFQGTGAADDSGLPNDRFFAVRPEGSVSTLKIQRTERGDSAVYLCASSLKGGARDEQYFGPGTRLTVT.